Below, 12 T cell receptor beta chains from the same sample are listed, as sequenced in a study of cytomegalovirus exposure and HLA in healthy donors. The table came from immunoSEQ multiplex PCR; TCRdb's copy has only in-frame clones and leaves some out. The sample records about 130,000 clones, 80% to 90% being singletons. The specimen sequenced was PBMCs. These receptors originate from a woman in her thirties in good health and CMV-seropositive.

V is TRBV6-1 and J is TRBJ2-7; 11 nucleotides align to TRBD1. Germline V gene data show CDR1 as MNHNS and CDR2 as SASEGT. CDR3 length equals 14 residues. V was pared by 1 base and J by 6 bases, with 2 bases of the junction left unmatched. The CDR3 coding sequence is TGTGCCAGCAGTGAAGTGGGGACAGGGGGCGAGCAGTACTTC. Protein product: CASSEVGTGGEQYF.

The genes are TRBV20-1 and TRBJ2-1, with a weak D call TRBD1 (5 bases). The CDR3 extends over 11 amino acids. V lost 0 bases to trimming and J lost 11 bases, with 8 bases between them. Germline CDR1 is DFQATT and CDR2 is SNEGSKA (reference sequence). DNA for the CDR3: TGCAGTGCTAGAGATCAGGGAAAGCAGTTCTTC. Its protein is CSARDQGKQFF.

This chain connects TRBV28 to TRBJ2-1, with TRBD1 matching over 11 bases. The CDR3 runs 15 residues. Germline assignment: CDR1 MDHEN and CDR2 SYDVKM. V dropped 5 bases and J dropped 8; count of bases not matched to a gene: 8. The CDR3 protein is CASSLRDRGYDEQFF. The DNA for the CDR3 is TGTGCCAGCAGTCTCCGGGACAGGGGGTATGATGAGCAGTTCTTC.

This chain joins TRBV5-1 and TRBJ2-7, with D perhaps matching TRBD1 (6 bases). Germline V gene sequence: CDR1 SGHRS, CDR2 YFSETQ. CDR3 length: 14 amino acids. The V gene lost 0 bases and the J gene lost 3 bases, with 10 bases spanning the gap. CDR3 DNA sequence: TGCGCCAGCAGCTTGGTGCAGGGGAACTACGAGCAGTACTTC. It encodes CASSLVQGNYEQYF.

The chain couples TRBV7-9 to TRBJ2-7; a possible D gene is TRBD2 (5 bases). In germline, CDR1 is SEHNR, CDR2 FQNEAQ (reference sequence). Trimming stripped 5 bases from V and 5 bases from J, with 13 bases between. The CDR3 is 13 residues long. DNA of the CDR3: TGTGCCAGCAGCCGAGGAGGAATGGACGAGCAGTACTTC. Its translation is CASSRGGMDEQYF.

The CDR3 protein is CASSLDSGSLFEQFF. The CDR3 coding sequence is TGTGCCAGCAGTTTAGATAGCGGGAGTCTCTTTGAGCAGTTCTTC. This chain connects TRBV27 to TRBJ2-1; TRBD2 matches 9 bases. Germline V gives CDR1 MNHEY, CDR2 SMNVEV (reference sequence). The CDR3 totals 15 residues. V lost 2 bases and J lost 9; bases outside the gene matches: 8.

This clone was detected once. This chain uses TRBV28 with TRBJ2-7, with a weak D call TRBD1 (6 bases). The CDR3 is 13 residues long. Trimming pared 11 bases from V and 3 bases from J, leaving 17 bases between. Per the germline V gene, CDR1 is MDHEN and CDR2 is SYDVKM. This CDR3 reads CASEDSFLYEQYF. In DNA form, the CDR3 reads TGTGCCTCCGAGGACAGTTTTCTCTACGAGCAGTACTTC.

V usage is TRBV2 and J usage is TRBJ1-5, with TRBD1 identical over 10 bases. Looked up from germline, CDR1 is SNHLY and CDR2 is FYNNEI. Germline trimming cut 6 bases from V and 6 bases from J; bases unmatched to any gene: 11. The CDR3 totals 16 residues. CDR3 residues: CASSRKGQGLGQPQHF. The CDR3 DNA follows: TGTGCCAGCAGCCGAAAGGGACAGGGGTTGGGTCAGCCCCAGCATTTT. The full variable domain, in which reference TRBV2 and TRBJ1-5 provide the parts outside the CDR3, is EPEVTQTPSHQVTQMGQEVILRCVPISNHLYFYWYRQILGQKVEFLVSFYNNEISEKSEIFDDQFSVERPDGSNFTLKIRSTKLEDSAMYFCASSRKGQGLGQPQHFGDGTRLSIL.

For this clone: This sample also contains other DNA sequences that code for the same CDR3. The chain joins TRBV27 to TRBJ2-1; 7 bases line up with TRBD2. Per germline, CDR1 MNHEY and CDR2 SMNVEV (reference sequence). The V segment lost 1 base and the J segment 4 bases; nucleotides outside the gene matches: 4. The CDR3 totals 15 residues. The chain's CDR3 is CASSLWASGYNEQFF. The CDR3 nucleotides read TGTGCCAGCAGTTTATGGGCTAGCGGTTACAATGAGCAGTTCTTC.

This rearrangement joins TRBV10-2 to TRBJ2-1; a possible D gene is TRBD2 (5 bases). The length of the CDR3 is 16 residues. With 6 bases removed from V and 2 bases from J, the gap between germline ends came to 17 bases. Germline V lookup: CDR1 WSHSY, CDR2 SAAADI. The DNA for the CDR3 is TGCGCCAGCAGAGAGGTAGGAGAGGGTCCCTACAATGAGCAGTTCTTC. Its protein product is CASREVGEGPYNEQFF.

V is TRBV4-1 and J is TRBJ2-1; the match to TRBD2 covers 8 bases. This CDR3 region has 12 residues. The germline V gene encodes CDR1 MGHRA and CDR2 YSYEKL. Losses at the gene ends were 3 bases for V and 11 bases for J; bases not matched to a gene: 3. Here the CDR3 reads CASSQGSGKQFF. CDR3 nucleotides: TGCGCCAGCAGCCAGGGTAGCGGGAAGCAGTTCTTC.

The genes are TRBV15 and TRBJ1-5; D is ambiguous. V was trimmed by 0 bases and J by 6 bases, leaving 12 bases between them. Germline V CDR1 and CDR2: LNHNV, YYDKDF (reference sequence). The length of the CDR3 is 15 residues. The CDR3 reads CATSRDLGGGQPQHF. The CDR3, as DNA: TGTGCCACCAGCAGAGATTTGGGCGGAGGTCAGCCCCAGCATTTT.